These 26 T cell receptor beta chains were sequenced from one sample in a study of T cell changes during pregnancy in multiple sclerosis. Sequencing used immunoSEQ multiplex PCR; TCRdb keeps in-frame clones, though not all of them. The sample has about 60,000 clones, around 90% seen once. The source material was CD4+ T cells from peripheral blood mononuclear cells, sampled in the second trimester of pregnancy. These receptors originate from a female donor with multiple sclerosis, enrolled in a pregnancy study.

The CDR3 here is CASSPEAFYNSPLHF. CDR3 DNA: TGTGCCAGCAGCCCGGAGGCATTTTATAATTCACCCCTCCACTTT. The chain has TRBV5-4 and TRBJ1-6; no clear D. V was cut by 4 bases and J by 4 bases, with 12 bases left in between. This CDR3 region has 15 residues. Looked up from germline, CDR1 is SGHNT and CDR2 is YYREEE (reference sequence).

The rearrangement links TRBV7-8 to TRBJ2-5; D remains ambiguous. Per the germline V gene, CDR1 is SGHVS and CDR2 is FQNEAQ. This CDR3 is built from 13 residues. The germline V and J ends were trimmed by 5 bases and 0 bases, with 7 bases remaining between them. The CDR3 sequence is CASSPGDQETQYF. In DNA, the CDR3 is TGTGCCAGCAGCCCAGGCGACCAAGAGACCCAGTACTTC.

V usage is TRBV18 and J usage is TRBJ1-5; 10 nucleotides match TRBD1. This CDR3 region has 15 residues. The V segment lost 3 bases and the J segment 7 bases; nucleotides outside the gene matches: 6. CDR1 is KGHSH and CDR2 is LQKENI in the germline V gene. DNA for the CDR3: TGTGCCAGCTCACCCGGGACAGGGGAGGGCCAGCCCCAGCATTTT. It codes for CASSPGTGEGQPQHF.

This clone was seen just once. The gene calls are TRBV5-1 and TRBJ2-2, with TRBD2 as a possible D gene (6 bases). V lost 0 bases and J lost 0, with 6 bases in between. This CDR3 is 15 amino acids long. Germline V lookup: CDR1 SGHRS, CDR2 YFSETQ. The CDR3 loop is CASSLAGANTGELFF. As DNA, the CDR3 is TGCGCCAGCAGCTTGGCGGGAGCGAACACCGGGGAGCTGTTTTTT.

The CDR3 DNA reads as TGTGCCAGCAGCCCCTCCGTGGCGGGGGGCTCGGGGACCCAGTACTTC. Protein sequence: CASSPSVAGGSGTQYF. The chain employs TRBV7-6 and TRBJ2-5; TRBD2 matches at 8 bases. This CDR3 is 16 amino acids long. Germline trimming cut 5 bases from V and 7 bases from J; bases unmatched to any gene: 15. In germline, CDR1 is SGHVS, CDR2 FNYEAQ.

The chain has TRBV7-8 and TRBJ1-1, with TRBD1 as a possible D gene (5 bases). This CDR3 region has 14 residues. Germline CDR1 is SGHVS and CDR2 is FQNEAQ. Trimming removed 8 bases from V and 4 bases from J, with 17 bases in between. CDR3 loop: CASLGLNLGTEAFF. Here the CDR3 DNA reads TGTGCCAGCTTGGGACTTAATTTAGGCACTGAAGCTTTCTTT.

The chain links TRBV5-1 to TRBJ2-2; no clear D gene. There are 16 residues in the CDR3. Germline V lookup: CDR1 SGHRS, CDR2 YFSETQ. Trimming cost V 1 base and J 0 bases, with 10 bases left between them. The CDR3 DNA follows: TGCGCCAGCAGCTTGAAGGCTAGTACGAACACCGGGGAGCTGTTTTTT. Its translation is CASSLKASTNTGELFF.

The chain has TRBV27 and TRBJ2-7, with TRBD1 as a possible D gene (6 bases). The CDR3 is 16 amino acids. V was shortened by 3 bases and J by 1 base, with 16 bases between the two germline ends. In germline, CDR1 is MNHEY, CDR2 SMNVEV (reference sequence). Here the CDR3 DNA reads TGTGCCAGCAGTTTTACGAGCAGGGGTAGGTCCTACGAGCAGTACTTC. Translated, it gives CASSFTSRGRSYEQYF.

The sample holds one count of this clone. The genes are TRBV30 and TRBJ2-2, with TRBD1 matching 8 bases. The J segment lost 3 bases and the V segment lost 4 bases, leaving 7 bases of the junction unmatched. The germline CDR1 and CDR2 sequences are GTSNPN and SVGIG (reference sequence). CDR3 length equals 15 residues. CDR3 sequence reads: CAWNLGTGYTGELFF. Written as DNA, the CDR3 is TGTGCCTGGAATCTAGGGACAGGATACACCGGGGAGCTGTTTTTT.

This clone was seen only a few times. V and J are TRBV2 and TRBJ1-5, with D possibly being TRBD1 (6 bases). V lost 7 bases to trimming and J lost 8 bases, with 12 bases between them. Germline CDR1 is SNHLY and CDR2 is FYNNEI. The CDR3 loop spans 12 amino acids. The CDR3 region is CASNQGIEPQHF. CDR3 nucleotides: TGTGCCAGCAACCAGGGGATAGAGCCCCAGCATTTT.

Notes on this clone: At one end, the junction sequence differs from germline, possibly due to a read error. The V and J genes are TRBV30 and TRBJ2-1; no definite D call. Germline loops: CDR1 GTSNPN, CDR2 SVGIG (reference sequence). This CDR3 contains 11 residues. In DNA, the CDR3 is TGTGCCTGGAGCTCCTTCAATGAGCAGTTCTTC. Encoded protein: CAWSSFNEQFF.

CDR3 sequence: CASSRSGGGEVEAFF. The DNA of the CDR3 is TGTGCCAGCTCACGTTCAGGAGGGGGGGAGGTTGAAGCTTTCTTT. The rearrangement uses TRBV18 and TRBJ1-1; D is possibly TRBD1 (6 bases). Germline CDR1 is KGHSH and CDR2 is LQKENI. With 4 bases removed from V and 7 bases from J, the gap between germline ends came to 19 bases. The CDR3 is 15 amino acids.

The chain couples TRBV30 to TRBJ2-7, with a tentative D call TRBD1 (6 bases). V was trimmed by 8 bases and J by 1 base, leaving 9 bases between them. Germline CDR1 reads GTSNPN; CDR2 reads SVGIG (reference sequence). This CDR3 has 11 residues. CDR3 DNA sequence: TGTGCCGGAGGACAGTCCTACGAGCAGTACTTC. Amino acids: CAGGQSYEQYF.

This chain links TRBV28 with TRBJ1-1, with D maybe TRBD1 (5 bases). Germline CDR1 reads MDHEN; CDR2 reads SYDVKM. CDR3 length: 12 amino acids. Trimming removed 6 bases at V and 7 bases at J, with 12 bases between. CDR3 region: CASSGGRIEAFF. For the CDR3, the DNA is TGTGCCAGCAGCGGGGGACGGATTGAAGCTTTCTTT. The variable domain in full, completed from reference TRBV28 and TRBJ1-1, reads DVKVTQSSRYLVKRTGEKVFLECVQDMDHENMFWYRQDPGLGLRLIYFSYDVKMKEKGDIPEGYSVSREKKERFSLILESASTNQTSMYLCASSGGRIEAFFGQGTRLTVV.

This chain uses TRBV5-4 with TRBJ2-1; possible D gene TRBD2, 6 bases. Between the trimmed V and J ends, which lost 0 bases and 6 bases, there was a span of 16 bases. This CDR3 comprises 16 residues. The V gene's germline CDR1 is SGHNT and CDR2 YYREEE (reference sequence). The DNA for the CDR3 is TGTGCCAGCAGCTTGGACCGGGGAGGCGGTGGCAATGAGCAGTTCTTC. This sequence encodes CASSLDRGGGGNEQFF. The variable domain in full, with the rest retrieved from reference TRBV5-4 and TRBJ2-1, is ETGVTQSPTHLIKTRGQQVTLRCSSQSGHNTVSWYQQALGQGPQFIFQYYREEENGRGNFPPRFSGLQFPNYSSELNVNALELDDSALYLCASSLDRGGGGNEQFFGPGTRLTVL.

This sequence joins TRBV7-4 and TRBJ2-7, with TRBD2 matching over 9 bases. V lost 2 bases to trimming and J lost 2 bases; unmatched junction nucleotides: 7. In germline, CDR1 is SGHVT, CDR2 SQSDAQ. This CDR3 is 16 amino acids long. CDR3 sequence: CASSLQGTSRPYEQYF. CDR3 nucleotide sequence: TGTGCCAGCAGCTTACAGGGGACTAGCAGGCCCTACGAGCAGTACTTC. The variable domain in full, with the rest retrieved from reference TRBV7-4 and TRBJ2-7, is GAGVSQSPRYKVAKRGRDVALRCDSISGHVTLYWYRQTLGQGSEVLTYSQSDAQRDKSGRPSGRFSAERPERSVSTLKIQRTEQGDSAVYLCASSLQGTSRPYEQYFGPGTRLTVT.

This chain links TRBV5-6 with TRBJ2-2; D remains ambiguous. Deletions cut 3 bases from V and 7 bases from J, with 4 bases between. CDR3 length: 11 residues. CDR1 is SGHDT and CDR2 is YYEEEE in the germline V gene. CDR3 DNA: TGTGCCAGCAGCTATAACGGGGAGCTGTTTTTT. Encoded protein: CASSYNGELFF.

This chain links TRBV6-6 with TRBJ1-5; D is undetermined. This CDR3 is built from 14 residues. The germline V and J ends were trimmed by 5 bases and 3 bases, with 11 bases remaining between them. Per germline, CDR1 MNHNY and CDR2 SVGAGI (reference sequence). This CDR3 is CASSPTRVNQPQHF. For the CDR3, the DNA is TGTGCCAGCAGTCCCACGAGAGTCAATCAGCCCCAGCATTTT.

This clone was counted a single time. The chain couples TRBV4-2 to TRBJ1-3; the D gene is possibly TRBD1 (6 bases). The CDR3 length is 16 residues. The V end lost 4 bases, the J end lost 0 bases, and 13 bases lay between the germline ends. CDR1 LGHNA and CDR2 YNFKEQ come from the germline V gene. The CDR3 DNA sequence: TGTGCCAGCAGCCGTACTCAGGGGTCCTCTGGAAACACCATATATTTT. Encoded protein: CASSRTQGSSGNTIYF.

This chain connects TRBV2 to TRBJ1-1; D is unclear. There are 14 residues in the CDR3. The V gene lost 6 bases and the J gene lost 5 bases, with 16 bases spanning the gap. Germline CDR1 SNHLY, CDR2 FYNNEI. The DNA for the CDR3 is TGTGCCAGCAGGTTGGGCAGACGGGGTACTGAAGCTTTCTTT. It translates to CASRLGRRGTEAFF.

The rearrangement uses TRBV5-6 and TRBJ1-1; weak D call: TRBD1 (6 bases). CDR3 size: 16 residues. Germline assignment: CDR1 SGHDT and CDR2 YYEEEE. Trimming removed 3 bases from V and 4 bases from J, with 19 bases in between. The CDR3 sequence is CASSSRGAGGSTEAFF. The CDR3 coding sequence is TGTGCCAGCAGCTCCCGGGGGGCGGGGGGCAGCACTGAAGCTTTCTTT. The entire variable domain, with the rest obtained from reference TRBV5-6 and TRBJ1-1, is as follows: DAGVTQSPTHLIKTRGQQVTLRCSPKSGHDTVSWYQQALGQGPQFIFQYYEEEERQRGNFPDRFSGHQFPNYSSELNVNALLLGDSALYLCASSSRGAGGSTEAFFGQGTRLTVV.

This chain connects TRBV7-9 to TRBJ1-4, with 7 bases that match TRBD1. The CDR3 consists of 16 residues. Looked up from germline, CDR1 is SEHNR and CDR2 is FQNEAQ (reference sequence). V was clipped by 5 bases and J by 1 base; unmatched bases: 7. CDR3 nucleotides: TGTGCCAGCAGCCCTGACAGGGCAGGAACTAATGAAAAACTGTTTTTT. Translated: CASSPDRAGTNEKLFF.

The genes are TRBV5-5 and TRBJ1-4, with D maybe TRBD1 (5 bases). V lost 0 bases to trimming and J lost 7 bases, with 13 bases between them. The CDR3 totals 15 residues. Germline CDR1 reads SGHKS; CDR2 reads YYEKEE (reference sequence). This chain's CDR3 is CASSLGARVIEKLFF. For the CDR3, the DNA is TGTGCCAGCAGCTTGGGGGCCAGGGTGATTGAAAAACTGTTTTTT. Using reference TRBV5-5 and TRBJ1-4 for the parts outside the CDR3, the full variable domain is DAGVTQSPTHLIKTRGQQVTLRCSPISGHKSVSWYQQVLGQGPQFIFQYYEKEERGRGNFPDRFSARQFPNYSSELNVNALLLGDSALYLCASSLGARVIEKLFFGSGTQLSVL.

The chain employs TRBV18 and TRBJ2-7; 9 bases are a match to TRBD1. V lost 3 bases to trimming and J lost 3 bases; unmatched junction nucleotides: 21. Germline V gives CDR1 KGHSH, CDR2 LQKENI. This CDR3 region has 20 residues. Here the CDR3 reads CASSPLGPGQGVKSGYEQYF. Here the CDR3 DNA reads TGTGCCAGCTCACCCCTAGGCCCGGGACAGGGCGTCAAATCCGGCTACGAGCAGTACTTC. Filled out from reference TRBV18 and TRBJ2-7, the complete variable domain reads NAGVMQNPRHLVRRRGQEARLRCSPMKGHSHVYWYRQLPEEGLKFMVYLQKENIIDESGMPKERFSAEFPKEGPSILRIQQVVRGDSAAYFCASSPLGPGQGVKSGYEQYFGPGTRLTVT.

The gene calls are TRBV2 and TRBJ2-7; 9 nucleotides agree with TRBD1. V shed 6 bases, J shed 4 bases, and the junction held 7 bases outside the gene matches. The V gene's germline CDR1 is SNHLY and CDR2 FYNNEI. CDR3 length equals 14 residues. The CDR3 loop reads CASRGTGQNYEQYF. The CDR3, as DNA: TGTGCCAGCAGGGGGACAGGGCAGAATTACGAGCAGTACTTC.

This CDR3 reads CASSPGTGSVETQYF. CDR3 nucleotides: TGCGCCAGCAGCCCCGGGACAGGGAGCGTGGAGACCCAGTACTTC. The rearrangement joins TRBV5-1 to TRBJ2-5, with 9 bases identical to TRBD1. The CDR3 is 15 amino acids. V was pared by 4 bases and J by 5 bases, with 9 bases of the junction left unmatched. The germline V gene encodes CDR1 SGHRS and CDR2 YFSETQ.